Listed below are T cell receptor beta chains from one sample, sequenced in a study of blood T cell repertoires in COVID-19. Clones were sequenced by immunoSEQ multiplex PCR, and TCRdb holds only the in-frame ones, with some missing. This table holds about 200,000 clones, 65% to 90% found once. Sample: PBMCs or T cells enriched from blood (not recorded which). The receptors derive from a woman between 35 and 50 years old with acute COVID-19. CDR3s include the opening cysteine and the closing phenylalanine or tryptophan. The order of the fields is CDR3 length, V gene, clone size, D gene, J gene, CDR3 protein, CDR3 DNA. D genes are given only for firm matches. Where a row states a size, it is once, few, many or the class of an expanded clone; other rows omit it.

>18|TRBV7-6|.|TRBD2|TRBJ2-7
CASSTRAGVGFDILEQYF
TGTGCCAGCAGCACTCGAGCGGGAGTGGGGTTTGACATTCTCGAGCAGTACTTC
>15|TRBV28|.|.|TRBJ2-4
CASSQRQVAKNIQYF
TGTGCCAGCAGTCAGAGACAGGTAGCCAAAAACATTCAGTACTTC
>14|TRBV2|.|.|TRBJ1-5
CASSGTLGDQPQHF
TGTGCCAGCAGTGGGACCTTGGGAGATCAGCCCCAGCATTTT
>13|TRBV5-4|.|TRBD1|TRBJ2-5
CASSRGQTETQYF
TGTGCCAGCAGCAGGGGACAGACAGAGACCCAGTACTTC
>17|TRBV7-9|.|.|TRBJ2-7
CASTRTYGAQGGHEQYF
TGTGCCAGCACCCGAACCTATGGGGCCCAGGGGGGCCACGAGCAGTACTTC
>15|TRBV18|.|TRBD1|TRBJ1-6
CASSPPGTGNSPLHF
TGTGCCAGCTCACCACCCGGGACAGGGAATTCACCCCTCCACTTT
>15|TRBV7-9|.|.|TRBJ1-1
CASSFYRASDTEAFF
TGTGCCAGCAGCTTTTACAGGGCCAGTGACACTGAAGCTTTCTTT
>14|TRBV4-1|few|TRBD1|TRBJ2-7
CASSHPGQGYEQYF
TGCGCCAGCAGCCATCCGGGACAGGGGTACGAGCAGTACTTC
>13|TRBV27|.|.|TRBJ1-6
CASSLSGGSPLHF
TGTGCCAGCAGTTTGTCGGGGGGTTCACCCCTCCACTTT
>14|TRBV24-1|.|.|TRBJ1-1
CATSKDSLNTEAFF
TGTGCCACCAGTAAAGACTCTTTGAACACTGAAGCTTTCTTT
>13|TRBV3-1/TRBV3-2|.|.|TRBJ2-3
CASSPPSGDTQYF
TGTGCCAGCAGCCCACCATCGGGGGATACGCAGTATTTT
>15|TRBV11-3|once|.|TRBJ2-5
CASSHGTSRGETQYF
TGTGCCAGCAGTCACGGGACTTCTAGGGGAGAGACCCAGTACTTC
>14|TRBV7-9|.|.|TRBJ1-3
CASSLIDSRNTIYF
TGTGCCAGCAGCTTGATAGACAGCAGAAACACCATATATTTT
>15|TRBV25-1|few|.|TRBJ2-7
CASSEFRLDNYEQYF
TGTGCCAGCAGTGAATTTCGACTAGATAACTACGAGCAGTACTTC
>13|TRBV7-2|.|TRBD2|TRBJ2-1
CASSLSLAGPLFF
TGTGCCAGCAGCTTAAGTTTAGCGGGCCCGTTGTTCTTC
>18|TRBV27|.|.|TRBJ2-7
CASSLFHRREGGDYEQYF
TGTGCCAGCAGTTTATTCCATAGGAGGGAGGGGGGGGACTACGAGCAGTACTTC
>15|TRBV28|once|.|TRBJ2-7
CASSTQGGRITVQYF
TGTGCCAGCAGCACCCAGGGAGGCAGGATTACGGTGCAGTACTTC
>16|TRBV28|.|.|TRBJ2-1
CASSFRSLSTRNEQFF
TGTGCCAGCAGTTTCCGGTCTTTATCTACTAGGAATGAGCAGTTCTTC
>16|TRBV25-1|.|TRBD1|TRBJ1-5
CASSDTGGANNQPQHF
TGTGCCAGCAGTGATACAGGGGGCGCAAACAATCAGCCCCAGCATTTT
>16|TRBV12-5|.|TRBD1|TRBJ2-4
CASGLEWTGERDIQYF
TGTGCTAGTGGTTTGGAGTGGACAGGGGAGAGAGACATTCAGTACTTC
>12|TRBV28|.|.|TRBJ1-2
CASSPDTVGYTF
TGTGCCAGCAGTCCGGACACCGTTGGCTACACCTTC
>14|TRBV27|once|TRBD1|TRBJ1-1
CASSSQGANTEAFF
TGTGCCAGCAGTTCCCAGGGGGCCAACACTGAAGCTTTCTTT
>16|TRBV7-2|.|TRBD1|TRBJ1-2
CASSPGGRGPGYGYTF
TGTGCCAGCAGCCCCGGGGGCAGGGGGCCAGGGTATGGCTACACCTTC